One T cell receptor beta chain is described in this entry. Its binding antigen is unknown. The sample holds no much larger clone one base away, and base qualities are not on file. This record comes from a study of beta chain features in type 1 diabetes (dated by TCRdb to 2016 to 2018). Regarding the research as a whole: Patients and healthy donors did not differ in mean age, gender distribution, total cell number or subset yield. A total of 90 million to 120 million sorted cells were examined across all samples, and a strong correlation was observed between cell number per subset and RNA yield. In the study, recently diagnosed type 1 diabetes patients and matched healthy donors were compared on the TCRB repertoires of their sorted circulating CD4+ T cell subsets. Naive and central memory subsets were obtained from all 30 or so donors, but regulatory and stem cell-like memory subsets were isolated from only 8 patients and roughly 8 healthy donors.

The full study reports these points: Sequencing cDNA rather than genomic DNA could over-represent highly expressing activated cells, although activation and CD3 levels did not differ between groups. Shorter templates might have been favored by PCR, but patient and control samples were amplified and corrected together, so both groups would have been affected equally by any skew. At VDJ recombination sites, patients with type 1 diabetes made fewer insertions and deleted more nucleotides, a pattern implying thymic rearrangement abnormalities. Type 1 diabetes patients showed a moderate but significant shortening of TCRB CDR3 length in all four CD4+ subsets. Only small numbers of individuals were included in the HLA sub-analyses, which left unresolved whether HLA type had any influence on TCRB rearrangement. Naive, central memory and regulatory TCRB repertoires appeared more similar among patients than among healthy donors.

The entire isolated RNA was reverse transcribed using the High Capacity cDNA Reverse Transcription Kit, and thus expressed TCRB transcripts were sequenced. For stem cell-like memory T cell samples, survey-depth immunoSEQ sequencing was used, averaging approximately 1 million total reads per sample. After sorted cells were lysed in RLT buffer, RNA was extracted with DNase-treated RNeasy Micro or Mini kits, with the choice depending on cell number. Each cell subset was processed on its own to prevent cross-contamination, while patient and healthy donor samples were processed together. TCRB sequences were amplified from cDNA with the immunoSEQ multiplex PCR, producing 87-bp fragments spanning the CDR3 region. Sequencing of the amplicons was performed on the Illumina HiSeq platform. As for how the authors treated the data: PCR bias was corrected computationally using synthetic template baselines, and reads within Hamming distance 2 were collapsed, with unmergeable singletons discarded. Reads were aligned against IMGT so that V, D and J genes, CDR3 length and insertions or deletions at six rearrangement sites could be assigned. Within each subset, clonotype counts were normalized to sorted cell number, and only after that were true diversity and Gini coefficients computed with the tcR R package. Repertoire sharing was quantified using the overlap coefficient calculated on TCRB nucleotide sequences. Sourced from immuneACCESS, this table was stored by TCRdb with only in-frame sequences that have V and J called. A share of the clones is absent; for the studies checked, an unresolved V gene accounts for under half, and the remainder has no known explanation. V and J calls and clone size are given by that table; D and trimming were obtained from the DNA. The sample includes about 42,000 clones, with 50% observed a single time. The leading ten clones occupy more than 0.2% of the sample.

A single peripheral blood draw of about 116 mL on average was collected from each donor into heparinised tubes. Naive, central memory, regulatory and stem cell-like memory CD4+ T cells were sorted on a BD FACSAria II using a panel including CD45RO, CCR7, CD25, CD127, CD95 and CD27. A purity above 98% was achieved for all sorted populations. PBMCs were separated immediately by Lymphoprep density gradient centrifugation and were stained directly, without being cultured. Samples were stained and sorted in pairs, with one healthy donor and one patient per experiment, so that batch effects were minimized. From its cysteine to its phenylalanine, the CDR3 spans 14 amino acids. This entry keeps only the CDR3 DNA: 42 bases, framed from base 1. CDR1 and CDR2, looked up from the germline V gene, are MNHEY and SVGAGI. V lost 2 bases and J lost 4 bases, and the count of bases not matched to a germline gene is 2.

The rearrangement combines TRBV6-5 with TRBJ2-3; TRBD2 fits 8 bases in the junction. Sequencing was performed on stem cell memory CD4+ T cells from blood. Read against the paper, the sample's cell subset or site label means: stem cell-like memory CD4+ T cells. The receptor's source is a woman younger than 45 in good health. The nucleotide sequence reads TGTGCCAGCAGTTACAGCGGGAGCCCAGATACGCAGTATTTT. Its translation is CASSYSGSPDTQYF.